The clone carrying this T cell receptor (beta chain) was picked up one time. Its antigen is as yet unknown. Sequencing was limited to surgery cases with top T cell transcript signatures in brain tissue. Pre-surgery treatment included at least one anti-epileptic drug. This sample is part of a study of brain T cells in children with intractable seizures. Study-wide results and caveats: Absence of clones before surgery may stem from lower sequencing depth. Viral specificity was inferred only from CDR3 similarity; HCMV serostatus was unknown.

Some clones are missing from TCRdb's copy, which holds only in-frame ones; the method was immunoSEQ multiplex PCR. In the table there are approximately 77,000 clones, more than 85% of which are singletons. V lost 1 base and J 10 bases, leaving 11 bases between the germline ends. In germline, CDR1 is SGHKS, CDR2 YYEKEE (reference sequence). This CDR3 has 12 amino acids. The sequence was obtained from a boy younger than two with tuberous sclerosis and intractable seizures. The rearrangement joins TRBV5-5 to TRBJ1-1; D remains ambiguous. This sample comprised peripheral blood, obtained at surgery. The CDR3 here is CASSLTSTGAFF. CDR3 DNA: TGTGCCAGCAGCTTGACTTCTACGGGAGCTTTCTTT.